This T cell receptor beta chain originates from a study of T cell responses to AZD1222 COVID-19 vaccine. This clone was detected only once. The antigen remains undetermined. Libraries were prepared by immunoSEQ multiplex PCR; TCRdb keeps only in-frame clonotypes and omits some of them. The top ten clones hold 2.5% to 3% of a sample with roughly 100,000 clones, approximately 87% of them seen once. Overall study results and limits: Unmutated variant regions are reportedly targeted by nearly half of spike-specific TCRs. Donors were largely white British and mainly female; clonal diversity was possibly underestimated. Dominant at 160-218 and 743-854, vaccine-associated CD4 TCRs also spanned spike. Only 5 or 6 people who got AZD1222 tested seropositive at baseline.

The origin of this receptor is an adult in good health. Sequenced material: peripheral blood, taken on day 0 of AZD1222 vaccination.

This CDR3 reads CASSPDTYGYTF. CDR3 coding DNA: TGTGCCAGCAGCCCGGACACCTATGGCTACACCTTC. The V gene is TRBV7-9, the J gene TRBJ1-2, with D tentatively TRBD1 (5 bases). The CDR3 length is 12 residues. From germline, CDR1 is SEHNR and CDR2 FQNEAQ (reference sequence). Trimming removed 5 bases at V and 4 bases at J, with 8 bases between.